The 22 T cell receptor beta chains in this list originate from one sample, sequenced in a study of post-analysis software for immune sequencing data. TCR beta cDNA libraries included unique molecular identifiers. TCRdb recomputed calls from the PCR reads with MiXCR, one row per CDR3 protein. The data hold 150,000 to 200,000 distinct CDR3 sequences, with roughly 40% observed a single time. Sequencing used blood, obtained after autologous hematopoietic stem cell transplantation. The receptors were gathered from a girl aged 10 to 17 with multiple sclerosis.

This clonotype was seen only a few times. V usage is TRBV12-3 or TRBV12-4 and J usage is TRBJ2-5; D is unresolved. This CDR3 region has 12 residues. Trimming cost V 3 bases and J 5 bases, with 7 bases left between them. This chain's CDR3 is CASSFPGETQYF. The DNA of the CDR3 is TGTGCCAGCAGTTTTCCTGGCGAGACCCAGTACTTC.

This chain links TRBV4-1 with TRBJ2-5; 9 bases line up with TRBD2. J gave up 12 bases and V 1 base, and 15 bases lay outside the gene matches. This CDR3 spans 16 amino acids. Germline assignment: CDR1 MGHRA and CDR2 YSYEKL. CDR3 amino acids: CASSQAKSSGIYEKYF. For the CDR3, the DNA is TGCGCCAGCAGCCAAGCAAAGTCTAGCGGGATTTACGAGAAGTACTTC.

This clonotype was counted between two and nine times. The V gene is TRBV6-5, the J gene TRBJ2-5; TRBD2 agrees at 7 bases. Germline V gives CDR1 MNHEY, CDR2 SVGAGI. V dropped 0 bases and J dropped 1; count of bases not matched to a gene: 14. CDR3 length: 19 residues. For the CDR3, the DNA is TGTGCCAGCAGTTACTCCCTAGTGCGGGCGGGAGAGGGCCAAGAGACCCAGTACTTC. The encoded protein is CASSYSLVRAGEGQETQYF.

This clonotype occurred many times. The V and J genes are TRBV2 and TRBJ1-3; D unresolved. V was trimmed by 10 bases and J by 8 bases, leaving 12 bases between them. From germline, CDR1 is SNHLY and CDR2 FYNNEI. This CDR3 is built from 11 residues. The CDR3 nucleotides are TGTGCCACCTGGAGGTCGGACACCATATATTTT. It yields the protein CATWRSDTIYF.

Comment on this clonotype: It may be a read error: a sequence one base away is much more abundant. The missing conserved phenylalanine or tryptophan at the end of this CDR3 makes a read error likely. This rearrangement joins TRBV7-2 to TRBJ2-1; 8 bases map to TRBD2. The ends lost 5 bases at V and 10 bases at J; junction bases unmatched: 13. The CDR3 runs to 15 residues. Germline V gene sequence: CDR1 SGHTA, CDR2 FQGNSA. This chain's CDR3 is CASSPTSGTLGEQFL. The CDR3 nucleotides are TGTGCCAGCAGCCCAACTAGCGGTACTTTGGGGGAGCAGTTCTTA.

V gene TRBV9 combines with J gene TRBJ2-1; TRBD2 agrees at 8 bases. Germline CDR1 is SGDLS and CDR2 is YYNGEE. The CDR3 runs to 14 residues. Trimming at V came to 2 bases and at J to 4 bases, leaving 2 bases not matched to a gene. The CDR3 reads CASSVSGKYNEQFF. In DNA, the CDR3 is TGTGCCAGCAGCGTTAGCGGGAAATACAATGAGCAGTTCTTC. Together with reference TRBV9 and TRBJ2-1, the CDR3 gives the full variable domain: DSGVTQTPKHLITATGQRVTLRCSPRSGDLSVYWYQQSLDQGLQFLIQYYNGEERAKGNILERFSAQQFPDLHSELNLSSLELGDSALYFCASSVSGKYNEQFFGPGTRLTVL.

The genes are TRBV3-1 and TRBJ2-1; a possible D gene is TRBD1 (6 bases). This CDR3 is 18 amino acids long. Between the trimmed V and J ends, which lost 1 base and 7 bases, there was a span of 23 bases. Germline V gene data show CDR1 as LGHDT and CDR2 as YNNKEL (reference sequence). CDR3 in amino acids: CASSQGAWPGGVENEQFF. The DNA of the CDR3 is TGTGCCAGCAGCCAAGGTGCTTGGCCTGGGGGCGTAGAAAATGAGCAGTTCTTC.

The chain carries TRBV4-2 and TRBJ2-1; D uncertain. This CDR3 spans 17 amino acids. The germline CDR1 and CDR2 sequences are LGHNA and YNFKEQ. V was clipped by 0 bases and J by 7 bases, with 19 bases between them. The CDR3 DNA follows: TGTGCCAGCAGCCAAGAGTTCCGTGGGCCGCTGGGGAATGAGCAGTTCTTC. Translation gives CASSQEFRGPLGNEQFF.

The CDR3 DNA sequence: TGTGCCAGCAGTCCCCTGGGCAGGGGAGCTAACAATGAGCAGTTCTTC. It specifies CASSPLGRGANNEQFF. This chain links TRBV12-3 or TRBV12-4 with TRBJ2-1; possibly TRBD1 for D (6 bases). There are 16 residues in the CDR3. With 5 bases removed from V and 5 bases from J, the gap between germline ends came to 19 bases.

The chain uses TRBV13 and TRBJ2-3; 11 nucleotides match TRBD2. The germline V gene encodes CDR1 PRHDT and CDR2 FYEKMQ (reference sequence). Trimming removed 5 bases from V and 0 bases from J; junction bases left unmatched: 10. This CDR3 contains 18 residues. The CDR3 DNA reads as TGTGCCAGCAGCCCACTTGGGGCTAGCGGGAGGAGCACAGATACGCAGTATTTT. Protein product: CASSPLGASGRSTDTQYF.

The rearrangement uses TRBV9 and TRBJ1-1; D is unresolved. Trimming pared 0 bases from V and 3 bases from J, leaving 9 bases between. The CDR3 runs to 14 residues. Germline CDR1 reads SGDLS; CDR2 reads YYNGEE. The CDR3 nucleotides read TGTGCCAGCAGCGTAGACGGGTTGGACACTGAAGCTTTCTTT. This sequence encodes CASSVDGLDTEAFF.

This clonotype was counted a few times. CDR3 in amino acids: CSAPGLRLTTEAFF. The CDR3 coding sequence is TGCAGTGCCCCGGGACTCAGATTAACCACTGAAGCTTTCTTT. The chain combines TRBV20-1 with TRBJ1-1, with a possible D match to TRBD1 (5 bases). This CDR3 has 14 residues. V was trimmed by 6 bases and J by 4 bases, leaving 18 bases between them. Germline loops: CDR1 DFQATT, CDR2 SNEGSKA (reference sequence).

The chain recombines TRBV27 with TRBJ2-7; 10 bases agree with TRBD2. This CDR3 spans 15 amino acids. V trimming: 5 bases; J trimming: 2 bases; junction bases outside the gene matches: 6. CDR1 is MNHEY and CDR2 is SMNVEV in the germline V gene (reference sequence). The CDR3 DNA sequence: TGTGCCAGCAGTCCACCAGCGGGAGGGGCCTACGAGCAGTACTTC. Its protein is CASSPPAGGAYEQYF.

The chain is built from TRBV4-2 and TRBJ2-3, with 13 bases identical to TRBD2. CDR1 is LGHNA and CDR2 is YNFKEQ in the germline V gene. With 8 bases clipped from V and 4 bases from J, the junction kept 9 bases outside the gene matches. CDR3 size: 16 residues. The CDR3 loop reads CASSRTSGGSADTQYF. CDR3 DNA sequence: TGTGCCAGCTCTCGGACTAGCGGGGGCTCAGCAGATACGCAGTATTTT.

This chain's CDR3 is CSAVSDQQSNQPQHF. CDR3 sequence (DNA): TGCAGTGCTGTAAGCGACCAGCAGAGCAATCAGCCCCAGCATTTT. This sequence joins TRBV20-1 and TRBJ1-5, with D hard to call. Trimming stripped 5 bases from V and 1 base from J, with 15 bases between. CDR1 is DFQATT and CDR2 is SNEGSKA in the germline V gene (reference sequence). The CDR3 is made up of 15 amino acids.

Ten or more counts support this clonotype. The chain has TRBV20-1 and TRBJ2-1; a possible D gene is TRBD2 (6 bases). The CDR3 consists of 15 residues. V gave up 3 bases and J gave up 7 bases, with 19 bases separating them. The V gene's germline CDR1 is DFQATT and CDR2 SNEGSKA (reference sequence). The CDR3 reads CSARPTRRLRNEQFF. CDR3 in DNA: TGCAGTGCTAGGCCGACTAGAAGGTTAAGGAATGAGCAGTTCTTC.

This clonotype showed up just a few times. The chain has TRBV20-1 and TRBJ2-1; 11 nucleotides line up with TRBD2. J lost 7 bases, V lost 0 bases, and 5 bases had no gene match. CDR3 length equals 15 residues. Germline V CDR1 and CDR2: DFQATT, SNEGSKA (reference sequence). The CDR3 sequence: CSARDQTSGSNEQFF. CDR3 nucleotide sequence: TGCAGTGCTAGAGATCAAACTAGCGGGAGTAATGAGCAGTTCTTC.

For this clonotype: Since no conserved phenylalanine or tryptophan closes the CDR3, a read error is the likely cause. The gene calls are TRBV20-1 and TRBJ1-2, with unresolved D. V lost 0 bases to trimming and J lost 5 bases, with 10 bases between them. CDR1 is DFQATT and CDR2 is SNEGSKA in the germline V gene (reference sequence). The CDR3 length is 13 residues. The CDR3 loop is CSARDEQLYGYTC. The CDR3 nucleotides read TGCAGTGCTAGAGATGAACAGTTGTATGGCTACACCTGC.

The chain couples TRBV12-3 or TRBV12-4 to TRBJ2-5; D possibly corresponds to TRBD2 (6 bases). This CDR3 is 15 amino acids long. V was cut by 6 bases and J by 1 base, with 15 bases left in between. The CDR3: CASRPSSGRQETQYF. In DNA, the CDR3 is TGTGCCAGCAGGCCCTCGAGCGGGCGCCAAGAGACCCAGTACTTC.

The rearrangement joins TRBV7-3 to TRBJ2-7; D is unresolved. Trimming stripped 2 bases from V and 2 bases from J, with 13 bases between. Germline V gives CDR1 SGHTA, CDR2 FQGTGA. There are 15 residues in the CDR3. In DNA, the CDR3 is TGTGCCAGCAGCTTAGGCGTGGGTGAAGCCTACGAGCAGTACTTC. As protein: CASSLGVGEAYEQYF.

This clonotype was picked up many times. The gene calls are TRBV4-2 and TRBJ2-6, with 9 nucleotides matching TRBD2. The ends lost 1 base at V and 1 base at J; junction bases unmatched: 2. The CDR3 length is 17 residues. Germline CDR1 reads LGHNA; CDR2 reads YNFKEQ. CDR3 residues: CASSQGLAESGANVLTF. For the CDR3, the DNA is TGTGCCAGCAGCCAAGGACTAGCGGAGTCTGGGGCCAACGTCCTGACTTTC.

This sequence joins TRBV5-5 and TRBJ2-1, with D perhaps TRBD2 (6 bases). CDR1 and CDR2 (germline): SGHKS, YYEKEE (reference sequence). CDR3 size: 15 residues. V was clipped by 1 base and J by 6 bases, with 14 bases between them. The CDR3, as DNA: TGTGCCAGCAGCTTGTCGGGCGGGGACCTCAATGAGCAGTTCTTC. It yields the protein CASSLSGGDLNEQFF.